The next 9 T cell receptor beta chains were all read from a single sample in a study of response to subunit inactivated influenza vaccine. TCRdb re-called the RT-PCR reads through MiXCR, storing one row per CDR3 protein. Among approximately 530,000 distinct CDR3 sequences listed, less than 7.5% were seen once. The sequencing here drew on PBMCs from blood, taken roughly 24 months after vaccination. The source of these receptors is a man between 50 and 69 years old who received an inactivated influenza vaccine.

This clonotype showed up many times. The CDR3 DNA reads TGTGCCAGCAGTCCGGGACTAGCGGGGGGGCTCGTGAGAGATACGCAGTATTTT. Amino acid sequence: CASSPGLAGGLVRDTQYF. The chain uses TRBV12-3 or TRBV12-4 and TRBJ2-3, with 16 bases matching TRBD2. This CDR3 is 18 amino acids long. V lost 5 bases, J lost 5 bases, and 10 bases stayed unmatched.

V gene TRBV20-1 combines with J gene TRBJ1-2; tentatively, D is TRBD1 (5 bases). Per germline, CDR1 DFQATT and CDR2 SNEGSKA (reference sequence). The CDR3 loop spans 13 amino acids. The V end was cut by 8 bases, the J end by 1 base, with 14 bases between. The chain's CDR3 is CSPQGVYNYGYTF. The CDR3 DNA reads TGCAGTCCCCAAGGGGTCTATAACTATGGCTACACCTTC.

This clonotype was found a few times. The chain uses TRBV12-2 and TRBJ2-1. TRBV12-2 is a pseudogene locus. This CDR3 comprises 12 residues. CDR3: CASRLAYLGRFF. DNA of the CDR3: TGTGCAAGTCGCTTAGCATACCTTGGTCGGTTCTTC.

This sequence joins TRBV3-1 and TRBJ2-3; perhaps TRBD1 as D (6 bases). The germline CDR1 and CDR2 sequences are LGHDT and YNNKEL (reference sequence). The CDR3 runs 15 residues. V shed 4 bases and J shed 2 bases, with 13 bases lying between them. The CDR3: CASSRWTALTDTQYF. The CDR3 DNA reads TGTGCCAGCAGCCGCTGGACAGCCCTCACAGATACGCAGTATTTT.

The sample holds a few counts of this clonotype. V usage is TRBV7-2 and J usage is TRBJ2-2; tentative D call: TRBD2 (5 bases). The V end was cut by 3 bases, the J end by 0 bases, with 8 bases between. The CDR3 is made up of 15 amino acids. CDR1 is SGHTA, CDR2 FQGNSA, per germline. For the CDR3, the DNA is TGTGCCAGCAGCTTGAGGGCCCCGAACACCGGGGAGCTGTTTTTT. This codes for CASSLRAPNTGELFF.

This clonotype appeared many times. The chain recombines TRBV3-1 with TRBJ2-7; D might be TRBD2 (6 bases). The CDR3 consists of 15 residues. Germline V lookup: CDR1 LGHDT, CDR2 YNNKEL (reference sequence). V was trimmed by 3 bases and J by 0 bases, leaving 12 bases between them. Here the CDR3 DNA reads TGTGCCAGCAGCCAGGGTGGGAGGATCTCCTACGAGCAGTACTTC. It is translated as CASSQGGRISYEQYF.

This clonotype turned up a few times. The chain couples TRBV5-4 to TRBJ2-5, with 11 nucleotides matching TRBD2. After removal of 1 base from V and 3 bases from J, the junction contained 2 bases not matched to a gene. CDR3 size: 15 residues. CDR1 is SGHNT, CDR2 YYREEE, per germline (reference sequence). The CDR3 loop reads CASSLPGLAEETQYF. As DNA, the CDR3 is TGTGCCAGCAGCTTGCCGGGACTAGCGGAAGAGACCCAGTACTTC.

This clonotype appeared a few times. This sequence joins TRBV15 and TRBJ1-1; D remains ambiguous. V was cut by 8 bases and J by 0 bases, with 13 bases left in between. There are 14 residues in the CDR3. The V gene's germline CDR1 is LNHNV and CDR2 YYDKDF (reference sequence). CDR3: CATGVGIMNTEAFF. CDR3 bases: TGTGCCACCGGAGTTGGGATAATGAACACTGAAGCTTTCTTT.

This clonotype came up a few times. The V gene is TRBV20-1, the J gene TRBJ2-5; 11 bases are a match to TRBD2. The germline gives CDR1 DFQATT, CDR2 SNEGSKA (reference sequence). Losses at the gene ends were 5 bases for V and 5 bases for J; bases not matched to a gene: 7. The CDR3 has 14 residues. The CDR3 sequence: CSARSGGAGETQYF. The DNA of the CDR3 is TGCAGTGCTCGTAGCGGGGGGGCCGGGGAGACCCAGTACTTC.